This T cell receptor beta chain was found in a study of T-cell reconstitution after alpha-beta-depleted transplantation in children. Preparation of the TCRbeta library was carried out with unique molecular identifiers. MiXCR, applied by TCRdb to the PCR reads, yields one record per CDR3 protein. The sample contains around 410,000 distinct CDR3 sequences, 11% of which appear only once. The sequence was collected from a human donor who donated a stem cell graft to a child with acute myeloid leukemia. The source material was PBMCs from the stem cell graft donor, sampled from the stem cell graft.

Here the CDR3 DNA reads TGTGCCAGCAGCTTTGGGACAGGACAATACGAGCAGTACGTC. Residues: CASSFGTGQYEQYV. The rearrangement links TRBV11-2 to TRBJ2-7, with 8 positions matching TRBD1. Germline loops: CDR1 SGHAT, CDR2 FQNNGV. The CDR3 covers 14 residues. The V and J ends lost 3 bases and 4 bases, in that order; junction bases with no gene match: 5.